One and the same sample provided the 10 T cell receptor beta chains below, sequenced in a study of T cells in localized non-small cell lung cancer. Measured with immunoSEQ multiplex PCR; TCRdb has only the in-frame clones, and not every one. The sample includes more than 30,000 clones, 88% seen only once; the top ten take around 4%. The sequenced sample was peripheral blood mononuclear cells, obtained before any cancer treatment. These TCRs come from a woman between 40 and 69 years old with stage III lung adenocarcinoma.

The chain is built from TRBV5-4 and TRBJ1-2, with a tentative D call TRBD1 (6 bases). The V end lost 3 bases, the J end lost 0 bases, and 12 bases lay between the germline ends. CDR1 is SGHNT and CDR2 is YYREEE in the germline V gene (reference sequence). The CDR3 extends over 15 amino acids. DNA for the CDR3: TGTGCCAGCAGCTCCCGGGGGGGCGCTAACTATGGCTACACCTTC. Protein: CASSSRGGANYGYTF.

This clone appeared once. The chain uses TRBV5-1 and TRBJ1-2, with D perhaps matching TRBD1 (6 bases). CDR1 and CDR2 (germline): SGHRS, YFSETQ. The V end lost 1 base, the J end lost 7 bases, and 14 bases lay between the germline ends. The CDR3 extends over 14 amino acids. Here the CDR3 DNA reads TGCGCCAGCAGCTTGCAAGGGGGGTCGGGTGGCTACACCTTC. This codes for CASSLQGGSGGYTF.

This clone was counted a few times. The V gene is TRBV5-1, the J gene TRBJ1-1; D call uncertain. V lost 0 bases and J lost 1, with 4 bases in between. The CDR3 totals 13 residues. Germline CDR1 reads SGHRS; CDR2 reads YFSETQ. CDR3 DNA: TGCGCCAGCAGCTTGGTTCCGAACACTGAAGCTTTCTTT. It translates to CASSLVPNTEAFF.

The CDR3 sequence: CASSFPPGQGVNTEAFF. The CDR3 nucleotides are TGTGCCAGTAGTTTCCCTCCGGGACAGGGGGTGAACACTGAAGCTTTCTTT. The rearrangement links TRBV19 to TRBJ1-1; TRBD1 matches at 11 bases. Trimming took 5 bases from V and 0 from J; bases not matched to a gene: 8. Germline V CDR1 and CDR2: LNHDA, SQIVND (reference sequence). The CDR3 extends over 17 amino acids.

The chain couples TRBV9 to TRBJ2-1, with D perhaps TRBD2 (7 bases). The germline V gene encodes CDR1 SGDLS and CDR2 YYNGEE. CDR3 length: 17 residues. The V and J ends lost 0 bases and 6 bases respectively, with 19 bases between them. Written as DNA, the CDR3 is TGTGCCAGCAGCGTAGTCCAGGCGACTAGCAGGGGCAATGAGCAGTTCTTC. It yields the protein CASSVVQATSRGNEQFF.

J is TRBJ2-5 and V is TRBV6-1; 14 bases match TRBD2. V dropped 3 bases and J dropped 7; count of bases not matched to a gene: 10. The CDR3 extends over 17 amino acids. The germline V gene encodes CDR1 MNHNS and CDR2 SASEGT. CDR3: CASSDRPGLAGVGTQYF. The DNA of the CDR3 is TGTGCCAGCAGTGACCGACCGGGACTAGCGGGGGTGGGGACCCAGTACTTC.

The V call is TRBV2, the J call TRBJ2-7; D not resolved. This CDR3 has 13 residues. V was shortened by 4 bases and J by 3 bases, with 10 bases between the two germline ends. CDR1 and CDR2 from the germline V gene are SNHLY and FYNNEI. The CDR3 region has the DNA TGTGCCAGCAGTGTGGACGGGCTCTACGAGCAGTACTTC. Encoded protein: CASSVDGLYEQYF.

The gene calls are TRBV18 and TRBJ1-5; 11 nucleotides match TRBD1. The germline V gene has CDR1 KGHSH and CDR2 LQKENI. V lost 3 bases to trimming and J lost 9 bases; unmatched junction nucleotides: 7. The CDR3 consists of 15 residues. CDR3 nucleotides: TGTGCCAGCTCACCGACGGGACAGGGGGGTCGGCCCCAGCATTTT. Its protein is CASSPTGQGGRPQHF. Variable domain in full (rest from reference TRBV18 and TRBJ1-5): NAGVMQNPRHLVRRRGQEARLRCSPMKGHSHVYWYRQLPEEGLKFMVYLQKENIIDESGMPKERFSAEFPKEGPSILRIQQVVRGDSAAYFCASSPTGQGGRPQHFGDGTRLSIL.

The chain joins TRBV7-6 to TRBJ2-5, with D hard to call. V was trimmed by 0 bases and J by 5 bases, leaving 4 bases between them. CDR1 SGHVS and CDR2 FNYEAQ come from the germline V gene. The CDR3 is 12 residues long. The CDR3 is CASSLARETQYF. CDR3 in DNA: TGTGCCAGCAGCTTAGCGCGGGAGACCCAGTACTTC.

A note on this clone: Germline is not matched at one junction end, which may reflect a read error. Other DNA sequences in the sample encode the same CDR3. This chain links TRBV7-7 with TRBJ2-5, with 10 bases aligning to TRBD2. The CDR3 covers 15 residues. CDR1 SSHAT and CDR2 FNYEAQ come from the germline V gene (reference sequence). CDR3: CASSSSGGLPETQYF. The CDR3 DNA sequence: TGTGCTAGCAGCTCTAGCGGGGGCCTCCCGGAGACCCAGTACTTC.